This TCR beta chain stems from a study of blood T cell repertoires in COVID-19. With regard to this clone: The same CDR3 can be traced to other DNA sequences in this sample.

Libraries were prepared by immunoSEQ multiplex PCR; TCRdb keeps only in-frame clonotypes and omits some of them. The repertoire holds approximately 130,000 clones, with almost 85% as singletons. The CDR3 spans 18 residues. Germline V lookup: CDR1 SGHRS, CDR2 YFSETQ. V trimming: 0 bases; J trimming: 0 bases; junction bases outside the gene matches: 12. The receptor comes from a human donor in a cohort sampled during active COVID-19. This chain connects TRBV5-1 to TRBJ2-7, with TRBD2 identical over 7 bases. Specimen: peripheral blood. The CDR3 bases are TGCGCCAGCAGCTTGGGGACTAGTGGGGGGTCCACCTCCTACGAGCAGTACTTC. Residues: CASSLGTSGGSTSYEQYF.